This is a list of T cell receptor beta chains from one sample in a study of shared clonotypes between healthy human individuals. The repertoire was sequenced with immunoSEQ multiplex PCR; TCRdb's copy has only in-frame clones and lacks some. Among millions of clones listed, 85% to 95% were seen once. The sequenced sample was naive CD4+ T cells sorted from blood. The source of these receptors is a man between 18 and 29 years old in good health. Both conserved end residues are part of each CDR3. Each record gives: clone size, J gene, V gene, CDR3 protein. Rows give clone size only sometimes, using once, few, many, or a class for an expanded clone.

>once|TRBJ1-5|TRBV5-5
CASSRDTNQPQHF
>-|TRBJ2-3|TRBV10-2
CAIGQVGSTDTQYF
>-|TRBJ2-3|TRBV4-2
CASSQDLRTSGGTDTQYF
>once|TRBJ1-4|TRBV19
CASSIATGDEKLFF
>-|TRBJ2-5|TRBV2
CASSAQETQYF
>-|TRBJ1-4|TRBV5-1
CASSLVQGGVEKLFF
>-|TRBJ2-7|TRBV18
CASSLQGVANEQYF
>-|TRBJ2-5|TRBV11-2
CASRGQGGETQYF
>-|TRBJ2-7|TRBV19
CASTETGGRGEQYF
>-|TRBJ2-7|TRBV7-9
CASSLPTTGPSYEQYF
>-|TRBJ2-1|TRBV12-1
CASSPHVRGGFYNEQFF
>-|TRBJ1-4|TRBV6-5
CASSYLTGADEKLFF
>-|TRBJ2-2|TRBV6-1
CASSVFGHLTGELFF
>-|TRBJ1-2|TRBV5-4
CASSPTWDGYTF
>-|TRBJ2-7|TRBV11-2
CASSLSGTGHAEQYF
>-|TRBJ1-1|TRBV7-3
CASSPATQRTEAFF
>-|TRBJ1-5|TRBV30
CAWSVGERPQHF